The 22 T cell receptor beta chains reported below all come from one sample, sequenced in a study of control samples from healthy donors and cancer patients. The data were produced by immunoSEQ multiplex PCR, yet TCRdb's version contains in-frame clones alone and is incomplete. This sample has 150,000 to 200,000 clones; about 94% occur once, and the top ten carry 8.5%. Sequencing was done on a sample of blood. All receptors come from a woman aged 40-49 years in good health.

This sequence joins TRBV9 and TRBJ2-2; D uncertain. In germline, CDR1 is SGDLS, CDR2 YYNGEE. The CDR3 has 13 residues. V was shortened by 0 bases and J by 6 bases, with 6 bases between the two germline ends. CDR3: CASSVGSAGELFF. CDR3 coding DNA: TGTGCCAGCAGCGTAGGTTCAGCCGGGGAGCTGTTTTTT. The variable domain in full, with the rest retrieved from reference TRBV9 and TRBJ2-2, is DSGVTQTPKHLITATGQRVTLRCSPRSGDLSVYWYQQSLDQGLQFLIQYYNGEERAKGNILERFSAQQFPDLHSELNLSSLELGDSALYFCASSVGSAGELFFGEGSRLTVL.

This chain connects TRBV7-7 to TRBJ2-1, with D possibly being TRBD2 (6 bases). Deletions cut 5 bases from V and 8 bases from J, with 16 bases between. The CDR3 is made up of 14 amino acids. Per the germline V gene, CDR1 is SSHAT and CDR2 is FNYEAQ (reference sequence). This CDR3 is CASSGEADSYEQFF. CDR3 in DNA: TGTGCCAGCAGCGGGGAGGCGGATAGCTATGAGCAGTTCTTC.

CDR3 bases: TGTGCCAGCAGCCAAGGACCCCACCCCGCGGCCAACACCGGGGAGCTGTTTTTT. Its translation is CASSQGPHPAANTGELFF. The chain has TRBV3-1 (or the pseudogene TRBV3-2) and TRBJ2-2; D gene ambiguous. CDR3 length equals 18 residues. V dropped 1 base and J dropped 2 bases, with 17 bases sitting between them. Germline CDR1 LGHDT, CDR2 YNNKEL (reference sequence).

The CDR3 sequence: CASSSPGTLNTEAFF. In nucleotides, the CDR3 is TGCGCCAGCAGCTCCCCCGGGACGCTGAACACTGAAGCTTTCTTT. The V and J genes are TRBV5-1 and TRBJ1-1, with D maybe TRBD1 (5 bases). CDR1 and CDR2 (germline): SGHRS, YFSETQ. The V end lost 3 bases, the J end lost 0 bases, and 12 bases lay between the germline ends. The CDR3 spans 15 residues. Using reference TRBV5-1 and TRBJ1-1 for the parts outside the CDR3, the full variable domain is KAGVTQTPRYLIKTRGQQVTLSCSPISGHRSVSWYQQTPGQGLQFLFEYFSETQRNKGNFPGRFSGRQFSNSRSEMNVSTLELGDSALYLCASSSPGTLNTEAFFGQGTRLTVV.

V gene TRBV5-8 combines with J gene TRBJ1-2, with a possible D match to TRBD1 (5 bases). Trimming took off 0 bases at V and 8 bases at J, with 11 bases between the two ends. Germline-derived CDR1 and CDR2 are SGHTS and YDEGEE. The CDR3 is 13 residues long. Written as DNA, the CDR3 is TGTGCCAGCAGCTTGGGTCAGGGCGGCGGCTACACCTTC. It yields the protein CASSLGQGGGYTF.

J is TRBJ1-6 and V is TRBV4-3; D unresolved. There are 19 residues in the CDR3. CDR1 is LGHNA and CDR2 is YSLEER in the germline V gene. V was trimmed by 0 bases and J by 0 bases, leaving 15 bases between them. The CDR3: CASSQDYRPPSSYNSPLHF. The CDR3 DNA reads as TGCGCCAGCAGCCAAGATTATCGCCCTCCCAGCTCCTATAATTCACCCCTCCACTTT.

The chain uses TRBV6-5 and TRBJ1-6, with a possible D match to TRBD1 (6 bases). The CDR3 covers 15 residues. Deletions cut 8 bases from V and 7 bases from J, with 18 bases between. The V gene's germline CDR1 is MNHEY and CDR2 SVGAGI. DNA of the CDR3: TGTGCCAGCGGAAGCCTCGGGACAACCAATTCACCCCTCCACTTT. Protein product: CASGSLGTTNSPLHF.

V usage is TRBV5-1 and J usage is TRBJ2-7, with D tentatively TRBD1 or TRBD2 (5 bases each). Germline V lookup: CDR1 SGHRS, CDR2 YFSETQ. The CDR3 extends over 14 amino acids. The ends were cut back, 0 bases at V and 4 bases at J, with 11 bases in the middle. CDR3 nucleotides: TGCGCCAGCAGCTTGGATAGGGGCGGGTACGAGCAGTACTTC. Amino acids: CASSLDRGGYEQYF.

This CDR3 is CASSFGTANYGYTF. The CDR3 DNA reads TGTGCCAGCAGCTTTGGGACGGCCAACTATGGCTACACCTTC. The gene calls are TRBV5-7 and TRBJ1-2; TRBD1 might be the D (5 bases). TRBV5-7 is noted as an ORF with a role that remains uncertain. V was pared by 2 bases and J by 2 bases, with 10 bases between. The CDR3 is 14 amino acids.

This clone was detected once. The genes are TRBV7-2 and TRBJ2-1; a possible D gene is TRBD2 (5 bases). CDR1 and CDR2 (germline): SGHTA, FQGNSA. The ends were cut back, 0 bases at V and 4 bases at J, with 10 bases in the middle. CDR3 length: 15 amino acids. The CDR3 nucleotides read TGTGCCAGCAGCTTAGCCGGACTGTCTTACAATGAGCAGTTCTTC. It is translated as CASSLAGLSYNEQFF.

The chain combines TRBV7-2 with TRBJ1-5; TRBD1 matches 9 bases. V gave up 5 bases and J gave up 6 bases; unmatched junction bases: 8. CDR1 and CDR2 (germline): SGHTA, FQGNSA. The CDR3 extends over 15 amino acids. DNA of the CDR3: TGTGCCAGCAGCCGGACAGGGGAAAGGAGTCAGCCCCAGCATTTT. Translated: CASSRTGERSQPQHF.

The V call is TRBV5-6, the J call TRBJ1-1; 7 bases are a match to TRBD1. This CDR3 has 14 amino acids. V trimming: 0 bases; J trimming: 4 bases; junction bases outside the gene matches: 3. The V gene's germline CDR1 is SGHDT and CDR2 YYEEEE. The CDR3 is CASSLGGQLTEAFF. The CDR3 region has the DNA TGTGCCAGCAGCTTGGGGGGACAGCTCACTGAAGCTTTCTTT.

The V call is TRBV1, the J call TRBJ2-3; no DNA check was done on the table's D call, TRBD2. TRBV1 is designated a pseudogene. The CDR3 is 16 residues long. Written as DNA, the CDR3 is TGCACCAGCAGCCAACTAGCGGACCAATCGGGAGATACGCAGTATTTT. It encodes CTSSQLADQSGDTQYF.

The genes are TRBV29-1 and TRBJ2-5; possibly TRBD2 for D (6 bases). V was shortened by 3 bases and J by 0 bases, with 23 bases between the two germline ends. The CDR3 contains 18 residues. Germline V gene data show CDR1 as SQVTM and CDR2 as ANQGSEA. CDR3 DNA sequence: TGCAGCGTTGATGTTTCGGGGGTCTTGTACAGGTACCAAGAGACCCAGTACTTC. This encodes CSVDVSGVLYRYQETQYF.

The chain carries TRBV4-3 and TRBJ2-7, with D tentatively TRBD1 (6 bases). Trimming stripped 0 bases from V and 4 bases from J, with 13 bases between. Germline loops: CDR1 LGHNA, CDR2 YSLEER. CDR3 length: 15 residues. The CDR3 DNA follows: TGCGCCAGCAGCCAAGATCCTGGGGGCGTTTACGAGCAGTACTTC. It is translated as CASSQDPGGVYEQYF.

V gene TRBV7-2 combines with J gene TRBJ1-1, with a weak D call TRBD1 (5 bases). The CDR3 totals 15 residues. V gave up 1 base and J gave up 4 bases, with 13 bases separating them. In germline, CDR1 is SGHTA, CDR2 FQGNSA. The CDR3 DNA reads TGTGCCAGCAGCTTAGGCTCAGGGCTTATCACTGAAGCTTTCTTT. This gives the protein CASSLGSGLITEAFF.

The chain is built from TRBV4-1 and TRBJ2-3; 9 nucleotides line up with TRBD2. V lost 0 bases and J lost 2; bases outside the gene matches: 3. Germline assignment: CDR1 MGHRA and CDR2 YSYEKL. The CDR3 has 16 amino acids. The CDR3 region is CASSQDVAGATDTQYF. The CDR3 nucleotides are TGCGCCAGCAGCCAAGATGTAGCGGGGGCCACAGATACGCAGTATTTT.

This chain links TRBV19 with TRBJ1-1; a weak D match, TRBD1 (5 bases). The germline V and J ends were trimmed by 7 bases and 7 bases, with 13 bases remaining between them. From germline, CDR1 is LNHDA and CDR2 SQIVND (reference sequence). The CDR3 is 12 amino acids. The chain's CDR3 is CASTQGLGEAFF. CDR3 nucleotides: TGTGCCAGTACCCAGGGTCTCGGTGAAGCTTTCTTT.

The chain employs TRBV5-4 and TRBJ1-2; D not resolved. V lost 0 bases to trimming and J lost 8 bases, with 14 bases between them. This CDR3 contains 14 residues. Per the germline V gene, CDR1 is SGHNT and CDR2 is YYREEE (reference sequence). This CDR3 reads CASSLGEGRRGYTF. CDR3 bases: TGTGCCAGCAGCTTGGGGGAGGGAAGACGGGGCTACACCTTC.

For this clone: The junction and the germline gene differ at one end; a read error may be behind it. In DNA, the CDR3 is TGTGCCAGCAGTCGGGAGACAGGGTATACTTCACCCCTCCACTTT. This codes for CASSRETGYTSPLHF. This chain links TRBV6-2 or TRBV6-3 with TRBJ1-6; 7 bases match TRBD1. The germline V gene encodes CDR1 MNHEY and CDR2 SVGEGT. This CDR3 has 15 residues.

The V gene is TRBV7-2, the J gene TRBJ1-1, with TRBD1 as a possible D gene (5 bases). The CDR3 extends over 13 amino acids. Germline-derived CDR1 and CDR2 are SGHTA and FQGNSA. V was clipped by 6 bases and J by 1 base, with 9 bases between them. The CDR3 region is CASRYDRNTEAFF. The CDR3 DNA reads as TGTGCCAGCAGGTACGACAGGAACACTGAAGCTTTCTTT. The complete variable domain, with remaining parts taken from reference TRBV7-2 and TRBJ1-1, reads GAGVSQSPSNKVTEKGKDVELRCDPISGHTALYWYRQSLGQGLEFLIYFQGNSAPDKSGLPSDRFSAERTGGSVSTLTIQRTQQEDSAVYLCASRYDRNTEAFFGQGTRLTVV.

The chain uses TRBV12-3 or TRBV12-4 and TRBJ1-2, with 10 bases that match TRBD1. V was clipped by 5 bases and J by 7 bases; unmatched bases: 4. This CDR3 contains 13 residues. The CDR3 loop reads CASSATGGSGYTF. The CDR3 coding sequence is TGTGCCAGCAGTGCGACAGGGGGCAGTGGCTACACCTTC.